Sequencing of this T cell receptor (beta chain) was carried out in a study of blood T cells in healthy people across ages. The authors ran a second PCR of 7 to 11 cycles using a sample-barcoded 5' primer and a J-beta primer mix. Each cDNA molecule, via a template-switch adaptor with 12 random nucleotides, was tagged. Paired-end reads containing CDR3 totaled no fewer than 2.5 million for each sample. TCRdb re-analysed the 5' RACE reads in MiXCR, keeping a single row per CDR3 protein. The sample shows fewer than 900,000 distinct CDR3 sequences, about 42% of them seen only once. Trimming shortened V by 5 bases and J by 5 bases, and 13 bases separated the two germline ends. Germline CDR1 and CDR2: SQVTM and ANQGSEA. The CDR3 totals 12 residues.

Specimen: blood. This sequence was found in a woman aged 60-75 years in good health. The chain recombines TRBV29-1 with TRBJ2-7, with D tentatively TRBD1 (6 bases). The CDR3 loop is CSVRTTGNEQYF. DNA for the CDR3: TGCAGCGTTCGGACGACAGGTAACGAGCAGTACTTC.